This T cell receptor beta chain was recorded in a study of cytomegalovirus exposure and HLA in healthy donors (dated by TCRdb to 2015 to 2018). Regarding the research as a whole: An earlier analysis of roughly 610 of the donors reported about 300 Gb of sequence data and 95 million to 140 million unique TCR beta sequences obtained from about 179 million T cells. Roughly five DR-DQ haplotypes were treated as single units for association and clustering because of strong linkage in the cohort. Around 300 gigabases of sequencing data and 78 million or so unique TCR sequences were included in an early release covering about 600 HLA-typed donors. A later genetic analysis took genome-wide SNP genotypes for about 65% of the 666 donors and used that subset as a discovery cohort. Donor age, sex, ethnicity and CMV serostatus were collected together with the repertoire data. Class I and class II HLA loci were covered by the typing at four-digit resolution. Typing coverage differed by locus: A, B, C, DRB1 and DQB1 were typed in roughly 620-630 donors, DQA1 in approximately 520, DPA1 in around 580, and DPB1 in about 450. High-throughput TCR immunosequencing, statistical association of individual TCRs with disease status, and machine learning were combined to predict cytomegalovirus infection status. Among about 370 genotyped donors of the cohort, an average of approximately 200,000 unique TCR beta nucleotide sequences was sequenced per donor, of which about 18% were non-productive. All discovery cohort repertoires had been generated using a single sequencing platform. A later analysis re-examined previously published TCR beta repertoires from about 670 donors and added high-resolution HLA genotyping to investigate patterns of TCR occurrence. In the later analysis, no new phenotypic data were used to find candidate immune exposures; instead, reliance was placed on TCR beta sequences and their occurrence across donors. The T cell repertoires of some 670 subjects were profiled by immunosequencing and related to cytomegalovirus serostatus. Besides the first cohort of hundreds of subjects, a separate validation cohort made up of 120 different subjects was used. The aim of the study was to test whether cataloging public T cell receptors could identify signatures of past pathogen exposure. Of the 350 to 400 genotyped donors, roughly 80% fell in the genetic ancestry cluster associated with self-reported Caucasian donors. An earlier analysis of approximately 630 of the donors applied high-throughput TCR beta sequencing to assess whether each TCR beta V gene segment acted as functional or pseudogenic.

The CDR3 covers 11 residues, taking in both the cysteine and the phenylalanine. Only the CDR3 portion is preserved as DNA: 33 bases, with reading frame beginning at the first base. The germline V gene (reference sequence) gives CDR1 as DFQATT and CDR2 as SNEGSKA. V loses 3 bases, J loses 6 bases, and the germline ends lie 9 bases apart. The library was made by the immunoSEQ multiplex PCR assay. A mixture of 60 forward primers for TCR Vbeta segments and 13 reverse primers for TCR Jbeta segments was used in the multiplex PCR. A multiplex PCR assay on genomic DNA amplified the CDR3 region of rearranged TCR beta genes. The amplified TCR beta libraries were sequenced on the Illumina HiSeq System as 87-base-pair reads. Processing in the source paper ran as follows. Across the roughly 640 repertoires, a later analysis counted 80 million or so unique TCR beta chains, 9.5 million to 12 million of which were shared by at least two donors. A nearest-neighbor algorithm error-corrected the raw reads and collapsed the reads into unique sequences, merging closely related sequences to remove PCR and sequencing errors. Alignment of CDR3 sequences to IMGT reference sequences was used to assign V, D and J gene segments. Each retained sequence needed at least a six-nucleotide match to both a V gene segment and a J gene segment. A rearrangement was called productive if the CDR3 had no stop codons and remained in frame with V and J, and every other rearrangement was called non-productive. Following IMGT convention, CDR3 was defined as the stretch from the second conserved V-encoded cysteine up to the conserved J-encoded phenylalanine. The earlier analysis of 587 of the donors excluded sequences that lacked an unambiguous match to a single V gene segment. An earlier analysis of under 750 of the donors called V segments functional above 56.7% productive rearrangements and segregating when the between-donor standard deviation exceeded 5%. A statistical classification framework was built for diagnosing cytomegalovirus status from the catalog of TCR beta chain sequences. V and J gene assignment, in a later analysis, came from comparing TCR nucleotide sequences with IMGT/GENE-DB human TR gene sequences. A later analysis assigned CDR3 sequences and most-parsimonious VDJ recombination scenarios with the TCRdist pipeline. In a later analysis, each TCR beta chain was defined by its CDR3 amino acid sequence together with its V-gene family, and reads lacking a unique V-gene family were excluded. To address suspected cross-contamination and a sequencing artifact, a later analysis removed 550 to 750 highly shared, low-generation-probability nucleotide sequences. For each public chain, a later analysis derived a clonal expansion index from normalized ranks of inferred template counts within each repertoire. In a later analysis, generation probabilities were computed with a VDJ recombination model fitted to out-of-frame rearrangements, and the resulting probabilities were checked against IGoR. A later analysis scored TCR-TCR, TCR-HLA and TCR-CMV co-occurrence with hypergeometric tests, applying a repertoire-size bias correction to TCR pairs. To estimate false discovery rates, a later analysis permuted the HLA or CMV assignments 20 times. A later analysis grouped co-occurring TCRs with DBSCAN, adding TCRdist sequence similarity when clustering within HLA-allele-positive subsets. Repertoires with fewer than 30,000 or more than 120,000 public chains were left out of co-occurrence clustering, as were about 5 repertoires with anomalous nucleotide sharing. In its TCRdb copy, this immuneACCESS table keeps in-frame sequences only and misses some clones. Where compared with another copy, unresolved V genes explain less than half of these, and the others have no known cause. For V, J and clone size, that table is used; D and trimming come from the DNA. The sample data list 100,000 to 140,000 clones, and around two thirds of these were observed just once. The ten largest clonotypes hold roughly 15% of the sample.

About this clone: Its antigen has not been determined. No per-base quality is available; no much larger clone lies one base away.

Study-wide conclusions, independent of this receptor: An earlier analysis of approximately 530 of the donors showed that most TCR beta V segments appeared in productive rearrangements either about 87% or about 30% of the time, which broadly matched IMGT annotations. A later analysis reported that several top co-occurrence clusters appeared linked to parvovirus B19, influenza, CMV and Epstein-Barr virus. A later analysis found that HLA-associated TCR beta chains were more clonally expanded and had lower generation probabilities than equally common non-associated chains. At a false discovery rate of 0.05, a later analysis linked around 15,000 TCR beta sequences to specific HLA alleles. Most TCR sequences were seen in very few donors, while some public TCRs were found in many individuals. The 87-base-pair reads could not distinguish some IMGT-functional V segments, including TRBV6-2 and TRBV6-3, so those segments were excluded. A further reported finding was that TCR beta sequences accurately predicted the HLA-A and HLA-B alleles for most subjects in the first cohort. Presence/absence analyses assumed roughly uniform sequencing depth across donors, an assumption that may not hold. In a later genetic analysis, a missense DCLRE1C variant was associated with V-gene and J-gene trimming of TCR beta chains, and the association was replicated in an independent cohort. Correlated functional status among segregating V segments might reflect linkage disequilibrium, but an unknown experimental factor could not be ruled out. CMV serostatus was the only immune exposure information available for the cohort. A later analysis found that most CMV-associated TCR beta chains appeared HLA-restricted, with HLA associations seemingly driven largely by CMV exposure. Over 15 rarely observed V segments, including chromosome 9 orphons, were excluded from the earlier analysis of some 590 of the donors because counts were too low. HLA typing was unavailable for some donors at each locus, so association tests used only the typed subset. It was suggested by the authors that the approach could potentially be generalized to other disease states and immunological phenotypes. Compared with the approximately 670-donor mean, donors in an Asian-associated ancestry cluster had fewer N-insertions in productive TCRs, according to a later genetic analysis. Assigning TCR associations to individual alleles was difficult when HLA alleles, especially DR and DQ, strongly co-occurred. A total of 164 TCR beta chains were listed by the study as associated with cytomegalovirus. Only TCR beta chains were sequenced in this cohort, and the absence of alpha or paired-chain data limited detectable features. The sequencing pipeline was judged likely to have produced a cluster of highly shared sequence variants as a technical artifact. Three of the identified cytomegalovirus-associated TCR beta chains were confirmed in vitro to be specific for cytomegalovirus antigens. A later analysis found that TCR association rates varied across HLA loci, with DRB1 alleles showing the most associated TCRs and HLA-C alleles the fewest. Cytomegalovirus status was reported to be diagnosed by the classifier with high specificity and sensitivity in both the original and validation cohorts.

The cohort consisted of 666 healthy bone marrow donors. At the time of sampling, every cohort member was nominally healthy, though immune exposures that went unrecorded were likely present. The donor tested CMV seropositive, placing the donor among the 289 seropositive members of the cohort. Each donor provided a peripheral blood sample, and peripheral blood mononuclear cells were used for TCR beta sequencing. Genomic DNA extraction from the blood cell samples was performed with the Qiagen DNeasy Blood Extraction Kit. Sequenced: PBMCs. The TCR sequence derives from a woman aged 40 to 50 in good health and CMV-seropositive. The sequence is built from TRBV20-1 and TRBJ2-7; the D gene is unclear. The CDR3 loop reads CSARSQLEQYF. At the DNA level, the sequence is TGCAGTGCTAGGTCACAGCTCGAGCAGTACTTC.